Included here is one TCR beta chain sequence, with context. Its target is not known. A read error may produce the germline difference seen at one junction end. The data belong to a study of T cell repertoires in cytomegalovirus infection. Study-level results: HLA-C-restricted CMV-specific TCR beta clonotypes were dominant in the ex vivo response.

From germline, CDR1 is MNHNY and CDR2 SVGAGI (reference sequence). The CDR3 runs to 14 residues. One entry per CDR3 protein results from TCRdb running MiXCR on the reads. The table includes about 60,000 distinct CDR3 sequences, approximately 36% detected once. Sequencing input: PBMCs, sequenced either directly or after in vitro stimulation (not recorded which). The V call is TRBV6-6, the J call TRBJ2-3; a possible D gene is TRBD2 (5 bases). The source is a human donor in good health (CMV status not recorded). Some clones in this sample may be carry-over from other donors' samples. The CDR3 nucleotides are TGTGCCAGCAGGCCCGCGGCTAGCACAGATACGCAGTGTTTT. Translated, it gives CASRPAASTDTQCF.